This T cell receptor beta chain was retrieved from a study of shared clonotypes between healthy human individuals. Overall study: Each donor's CD4 naive and CD4 memory cells filled three plates apiece, CD8 naive two, and CD8 memory one. General study points: The generation probabilities recorded for non-shared clonotypes fell below those of clonotypes shared by all four donors. What rarefaction showed was incomplete sorted-subset sequencing despite large depth. When naive CD4 clonotypes were compared across a few donors, about 4.9% were shared.

The CDR3 length is 11 residues. The protocol was immunoSEQ multiplex PCR, while the TCRdb copy is restricted to in-frame clones and leaves out a portion. The sample holds a few million clones, more than 90% seen once. Comment on this clone: Its target is not known.

This chain connects TRBV21-1 to TRBJ2-7. TRBV21-1 is a pseudogene locus. Source material: naive CD4+ T cells sorted from blood. This sample's subset: CD45RA+ positively selected. The source of this sequence is a man younger than 35 in good health. For the CDR3, the DNA is TGTGCCAGCGAAACCTCCTACGAGCAGTACTTC. Its translation is CASETSYEQYF.